These 9 T cell receptor beta chains share one sample of origin, sequenced in a study of Graves' ophthalmopathy and Graves' hyperthyroidism. The TCR beta CDR3 regions underwent amplification from RNA transcripts. The workflow started with a first-round RT-PCR run with HTBI primers and then moved on to a second-round multiplex PCR. One entry per CDR3 protein, called by TCRdb with MiXCR from the multiplex PCR reads. The repertoire includes roughly 410,000 distinct CDR3 sequences, roughly 14% of them detected once, and approximately 7% sits in the top ten. Sequenced input: peripheral blood. The receptor source for this set is a woman younger than 30 with stable Graves' hyperthyroidism.

This clonotype occurred a few times. V is TRBV18 and J is TRBJ1-2; D not resolved. Trimming took off 0 bases at V and 7 bases at J, with 15 bases between the two ends. CDR1 is KGHSH and CDR2 is LQKENI in the germline V gene. This CDR3 comprises 15 residues. DNA for the CDR3: TGTGCCAGCTCACCACCCCTTCCGGGTCTGGGTGGCTACACCTTC. Residues: CASSPPLPGLGGYTF.

At least ten counts were recorded for this clonotype. The chain recombines TRBV29-1 with TRBJ1-2, with 8 bases aligning to TRBD1. The V gene's germline CDR1 is SQVTM and CDR2 ANQGSEA. V lost 3 bases to trimming and J lost 8 bases; unmatched junction nucleotides: 11. The CDR3 covers 14 residues. The CDR3, as DNA: TGCAGCGTTGATCAGGGAGGGACAGGTTGGGGCTACACCTTC. This sequence encodes CSVDQGGTGWGYTF.

The sample holds many counts of this clonotype. This chain joins TRBV5-1 and TRBJ1-1; no definite D call. Germline-derived CDR1 and CDR2 are SGHRS and YFSETQ. The CDR3 has 14 residues. V lost 0 bases, J lost 3 bases, and 9 bases lay in between. The CDR3 DNA is TGCGCCAGCAGCTTGGCGGGAAAGCACACTGAAGCTTTCTTT. Translation: CASSLAGKHTEAFF.

This rearrangement joins TRBV18 to TRBJ2-7, with 7 bases that match TRBD1. Germline CDR1 and CDR2: KGHSH and LQKENI. V dropped 3 bases and J dropped 2; count of bases not matched to a gene: 7. The length of the CDR3 is 15 residues. The CDR3 nucleotides read TGTGCCAGCTCACCTCACCGGGACAGCCCCTACGAGCAGTACTTC. The encoded protein is CASSPHRDSPYEQYF.

This clonotype was seen at least ten times. The rearrangement links TRBV7-3 to TRBJ2-2, with D perhaps TRBD1 (5 bases). This CDR3 comprises 15 residues. The V end lost 4 bases, the J end lost 2 bases, and 11 bases lay between the germline ends. Germline V gene sequence: CDR1 SGHTA, CDR2 FQGTGA. In DNA, the CDR3 is TGTGCCAGCAGCTCAAAGGGGTATAACACCGGGGAGCTGTTTTTT. The encoded protein is CASSSKGYNTGELFF.

The chain is built from TRBV30 and TRBJ1-2; 9 bases fit TRBD1. Trimming took 0 bases from V and 6 from J; bases not matched to a gene: 5. This CDR3 has 14 amino acids. The V gene's germline CDR1 is GTSNPN and CDR2 SVGIG (reference sequence). This CDR3 is CAWSVKGQGHGYTF. In DNA form, the CDR3 reads TGTGCCTGGAGTGTGAAAGGACAGGGGCATGGCTACACCTTC.

This clonotype was counted between two and nine times. CDR3 amino acids: CASSPGRATGELFF. CDR3 DNA: TGTGCCAGCAGCCCGGGCCGGGCCACCGGGGAGCTGTTTTTT. The chain is built from TRBV11-1 and TRBJ2-2; D is uncertain. The CDR3 extends over 14 amino acids. Trimming shortened V by 5 bases and J by 4 bases, and 11 bases separated the two germline ends. Germline CDR1 SGHAT, CDR2 FQDESV (reference sequence).

The sample holds many counts of this clonotype. The rearrangement links TRBV24-1 to TRBJ1-1; no firm D call. CDR3 length: 15 amino acids. The V gene's germline CDR1 is KGHDR and CDR2 SFDVKD. Deletions cut 5 bases from V and 3 bases from J, with 15 bases between. The CDR3 nucleotides read TGTGCCACCAGTGCTACGGAGGGCTTGGACACTGAAGCTTTCTTT. Protein sequence: CATSATEGLDTEAFF.

The chain is built from TRBV12-3 or TRBV12-4 and TRBJ1-5; D is possibly TRBD1 (5 bases). The CDR3 totals 15 residues. Trimming removed 6 bases at V and 1 base at J, with 13 bases between. The CDR3 bases are TGTGCCAGCAGCTGGGGACGGCGGAGCAATCAGCCCCAGCATTTT. The encoded protein is CASSWGRRSNQPQHF.